This T cell receptor (beta chain) was documented in a study of T cell responses to AZD1222 COVID-19 vaccine. Study at large: Researchers grouped second doses given at about 4 or about 12 weeks into one pool.

Only in-frame clones appear in the TCRdb table, and some are missing; sequencing was by immunoSEQ multiplex PCR. The sample gives 90,000 to 100,000 clones, roughly 90% of which show up once; 6% to 8% is in the top ten. Germline V gene data show CDR1 as LGHNA and CDR2 as YNFKEQ. The CDR3 spans 16 residues. V trimming: 3 bases; J trimming: 0 bases; junction bases outside the gene matches: 4. In this sample, this clone turned up a few times. Its specificity is unknown. Study-wide points: Spike-specific TCR breadth and depth rose after two AZD1222 doses. Only a handful of AZD1222 recipients, more than 5 in all, had baseline seropositivity.

This TCR came from an adult in good health. Specimen: peripheral blood, collected on day 0 of AZD1222 vaccination. V gene TRBV4-2 combines with J gene TRBJ1-5; 8 bases are shared with TRBD1. Here the CDR3 DNA reads TGTGCCAGCAGCCATCTGGACAGGGATAGCAATCAGCCCCAGCATTTT. Translated, it gives CASSHLDRDSNQPQHF.